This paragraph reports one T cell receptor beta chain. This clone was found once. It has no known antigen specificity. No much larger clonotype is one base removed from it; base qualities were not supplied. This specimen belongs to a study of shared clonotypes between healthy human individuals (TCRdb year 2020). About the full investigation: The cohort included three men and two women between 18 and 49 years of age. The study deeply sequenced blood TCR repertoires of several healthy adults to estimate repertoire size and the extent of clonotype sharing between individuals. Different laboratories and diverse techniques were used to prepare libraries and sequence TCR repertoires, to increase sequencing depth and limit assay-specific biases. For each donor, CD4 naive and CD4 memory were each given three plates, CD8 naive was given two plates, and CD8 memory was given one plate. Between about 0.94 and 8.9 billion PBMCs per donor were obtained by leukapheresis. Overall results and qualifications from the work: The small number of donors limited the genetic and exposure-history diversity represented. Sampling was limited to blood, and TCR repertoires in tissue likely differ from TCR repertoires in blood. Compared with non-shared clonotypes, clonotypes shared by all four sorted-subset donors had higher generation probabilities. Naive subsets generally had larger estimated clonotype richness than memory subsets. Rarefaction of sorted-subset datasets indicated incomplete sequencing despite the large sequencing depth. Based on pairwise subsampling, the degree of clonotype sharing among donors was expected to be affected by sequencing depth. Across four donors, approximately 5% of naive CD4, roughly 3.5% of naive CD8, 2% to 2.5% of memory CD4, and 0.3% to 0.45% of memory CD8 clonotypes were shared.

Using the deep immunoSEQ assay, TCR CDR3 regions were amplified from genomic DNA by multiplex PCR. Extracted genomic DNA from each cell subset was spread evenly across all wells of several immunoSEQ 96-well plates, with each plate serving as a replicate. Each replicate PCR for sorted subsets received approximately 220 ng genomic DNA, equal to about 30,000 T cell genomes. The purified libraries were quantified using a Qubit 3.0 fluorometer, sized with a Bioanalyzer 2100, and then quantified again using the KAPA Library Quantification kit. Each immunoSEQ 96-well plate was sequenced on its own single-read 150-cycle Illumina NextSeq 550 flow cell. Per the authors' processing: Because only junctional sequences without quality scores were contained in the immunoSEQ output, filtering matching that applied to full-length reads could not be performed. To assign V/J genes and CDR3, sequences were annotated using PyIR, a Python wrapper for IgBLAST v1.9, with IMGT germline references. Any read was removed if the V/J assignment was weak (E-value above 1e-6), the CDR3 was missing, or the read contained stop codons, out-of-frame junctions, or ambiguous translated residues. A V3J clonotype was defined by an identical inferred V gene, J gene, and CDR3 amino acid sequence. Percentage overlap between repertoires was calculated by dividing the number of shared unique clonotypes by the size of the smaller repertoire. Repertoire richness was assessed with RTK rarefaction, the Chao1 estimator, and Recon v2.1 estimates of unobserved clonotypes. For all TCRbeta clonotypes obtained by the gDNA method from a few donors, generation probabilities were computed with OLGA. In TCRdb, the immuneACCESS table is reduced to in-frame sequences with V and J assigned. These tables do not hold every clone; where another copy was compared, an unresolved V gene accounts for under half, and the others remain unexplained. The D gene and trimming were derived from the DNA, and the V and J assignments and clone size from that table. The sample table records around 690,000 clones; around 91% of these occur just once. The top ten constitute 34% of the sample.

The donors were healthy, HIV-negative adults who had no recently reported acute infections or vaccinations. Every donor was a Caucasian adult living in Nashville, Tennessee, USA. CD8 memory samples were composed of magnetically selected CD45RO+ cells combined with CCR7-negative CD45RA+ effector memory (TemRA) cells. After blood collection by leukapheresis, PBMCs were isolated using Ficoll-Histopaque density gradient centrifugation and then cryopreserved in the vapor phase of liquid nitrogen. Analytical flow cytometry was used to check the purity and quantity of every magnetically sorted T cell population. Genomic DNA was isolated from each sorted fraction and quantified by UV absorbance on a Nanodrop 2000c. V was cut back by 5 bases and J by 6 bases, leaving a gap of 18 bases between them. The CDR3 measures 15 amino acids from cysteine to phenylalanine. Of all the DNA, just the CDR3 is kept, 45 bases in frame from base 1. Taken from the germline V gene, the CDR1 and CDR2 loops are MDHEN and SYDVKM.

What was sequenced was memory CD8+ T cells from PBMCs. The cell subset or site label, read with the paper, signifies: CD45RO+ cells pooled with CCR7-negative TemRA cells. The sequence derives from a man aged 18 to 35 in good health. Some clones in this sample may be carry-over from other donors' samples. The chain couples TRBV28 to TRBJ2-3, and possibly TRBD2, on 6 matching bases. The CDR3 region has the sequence CASSPHRLARDTQYF. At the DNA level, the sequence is TGTGCCAGCAGTCCCCACCGCCTAGCGCGGGATACGCAGTATTTT.